These 6 T cell receptor beta chains originate from one sample sequenced in a study of PD-1 blockade in classical Hodgkin lymphoma. Every single patient, without exception, relapsed after autologous stem cell transplantation, and brentuximab vedotin exposure varied. Measured with immunoSEQ multiplex PCR; TCRdb has only the in-frame clones, and not every one. Here the sample spans about 97,000 clones, 65% to 85% being singletons. The source material was peripheral blood mononuclear cells (PBMCs), sampled at baseline. These receptor sequences come from a human donor with classical Hodgkin lymphoma.

The chain joins TRBV10-3 to TRBJ2-7; D is perhaps TRBD1 (6 bases). Deletions cut 2 bases from V and 2 bases from J, with 10 bases between. CDR1 and CDR2 (germline): ENHRY, SYGVKD. The CDR3 sequence is 14 residues long. This chain's CDR3 is CAISELRDTYEQYF. CDR3 sequence (DNA): TGTGCCATCAGTGAGCTCAGGGACACCTACGAGCAGTACTTC.

The rearrangement links TRBV6-1 to TRBJ2-7, with D possibly TRBD2 on 5 matching bases. The CDR3 has 15 amino acids. Trimming took 1 base from V and 3 from J, leaving 13 bases between them. In germline, CDR1 is MNHNS, CDR2 SASEGT. This chain's CDR3 is CASSEEVPGYYEQYF. CDR3 DNA: TGTGCCAGCAGTGAAGAGGTACCGGGGTACTACGAGCAGTACTTC.

This clone was counted a single time. This chain's CDR3 is CASSLVQGLNTEAFF. In DNA form, the CDR3 reads TGCGCCAGCAGCTTGGTTCAGGGGCTGAACACTGAAGCTTTCTTT. V and J are TRBV5-1 and TRBJ1-1, with D perhaps TRBD1 (6 bases). This CDR3 is 15 amino acids long. From germline, CDR1 is SGHRS and CDR2 YFSETQ. V was shortened by 0 bases and J by 0 bases, with 9 bases between the two germline ends.

V usage is TRBV9 and J usage is TRBJ2-2; 10 nucleotides match TRBD2. Germline V gene sequence: CDR1 SGDLS, CDR2 YYNGEE. Trimming at V came to 4 bases and at J to 0 bases, leaving 3 bases not matched to a gene. CDR3 length: 16 amino acids. The CDR3 nucleotides are TGTGCCAGCAGCTTAGGACTAGCGGCGAACACCGGGGAGCTGTTTTTT. Protein product: CASSLGLAANTGELFF.

The chain links TRBV7-2 to TRBJ2-2; weak D call: TRBD2 (6 bases). V gave up 6 bases and J gave up 0 bases, with 17 bases separating them. This CDR3 is built from 17 residues. Germline CDR1 and CDR2: SGHTA and FQGNSA. CDR3 coding DNA: TGTGCCAGCAGACAACGGGACTGGGCCGCGAACACCGGGGAGCTGTTTTTT. Translating gives CASRQRDWAANTGELFF.

This chain connects TRBV28 to TRBJ2-7; D may be TRBD2 (7 bases). CDR1 and CDR2 (germline): MDHEN, SYDVKM. With 6 bases removed from V and 6 bases from J, the gap between germline ends came to 15 bases. This CDR3 contains 13 residues. The CDR3 region has the DNA TGTGCCAGCAGCCCTAGGGGGGGTAGCGAGCAGTACTTC. Translated, it gives CASSPRGGSEQYF.